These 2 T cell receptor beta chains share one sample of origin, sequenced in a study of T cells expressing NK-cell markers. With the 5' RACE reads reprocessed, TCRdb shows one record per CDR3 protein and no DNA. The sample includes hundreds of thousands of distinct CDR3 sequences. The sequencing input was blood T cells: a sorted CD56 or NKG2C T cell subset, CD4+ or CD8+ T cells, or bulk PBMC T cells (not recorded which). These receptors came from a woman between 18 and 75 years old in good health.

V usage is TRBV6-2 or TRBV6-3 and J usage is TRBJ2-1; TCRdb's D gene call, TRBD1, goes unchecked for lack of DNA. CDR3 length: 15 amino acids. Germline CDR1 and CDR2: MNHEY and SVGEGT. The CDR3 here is CASGHVRDPYNEQFF.

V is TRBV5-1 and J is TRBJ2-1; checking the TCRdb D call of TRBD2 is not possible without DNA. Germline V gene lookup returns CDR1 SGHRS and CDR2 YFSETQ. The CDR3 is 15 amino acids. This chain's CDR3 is CASSTTSGAYNEQFF.